These T cell receptor beta chains were read from a single sample in a study of blood T cell repertoires in COVID-19. Here immunoSEQ multiplex PCR was the method, and the copy in TCRdb shows in-frame clones only, minus some. The sample has roughly 320,000 clones, 75% to 90% seen once; the top ten hold 6.3%. Specimen: peripheral blood. The receptors were sampled from a woman aged 50 to 60 with COVID-19, enrolled during active disease. The CDR3 runs from the conserved cysteine through the conserved F or W. D genes are given only for firm matches. A row's size may be missing; if present it is once, few, many or a size class.

D gene: TRBD1
J gene: TRBJ2-4
V gene: TRBV4-1
clone size: once
CDR3 DNA: TGCGCCAGCAGCTCCCGGACAGGGAAGGAAGGTGCCAAAAACATTCAGTACTTC
CDR3 protein: CASSSRTGKEGAKNIQYF

D gene: .
J gene: TRBJ2-7
V gene: TRBV30
clone size: .
CDR3 DNA: TGTGCCTGGAGGGCGGGGACCTACGAGCAGTACTTC
CDR3 protein: CAWRAGTYEQYF

D gene: .
J gene: TRBJ2-5
V gene: TRBV10-3
clone size: .
CDR3 DNA: TGTGCCATCAGTGCCTCGGTCCAAGAGACCCAGTACTTC
CDR3 protein: CAISASVQETQYF

D gene: TRBD2
J gene: TRBJ2-3
V gene: TRBV27
clone size: .
CDR3 DNA: TGTGCCAGCAGTCGTCTAGCGGACACAGATACGCAGTATTTT
CDR3 protein: CASSRLADTDTQYF

D gene: TRBD2
J gene: TRBJ2-1
V gene: TRBV7-2
clone size: .
CDR3 DNA: TGTGCCAGCAGCTTAGTTGGTACTAGCGGGAGTGATGAGCAGTTCTTC
CDR3 protein: CASSLVGTSGSDEQFF

D gene: .
J gene: TRBJ1-1
V gene: TRBV2
clone size: .
CDR3 DNA: TGTGCCAGCAGCAGAGGGTGGACAGACACTGAAGCTTTCTTT
CDR3 protein: CASSRGWTDTEAFF

D gene: .
J gene: TRBJ2-7
V gene: TRBV2
clone size: many
CDR3 DNA: TGTGCCAGCACCCGACTAGACTCCTACGAGCAGTACTTC
CDR3 protein: CASTRLDSYEQYF

D gene: TRBD1
J gene: TRBJ1-4
V gene: TRBV5-1
clone size: .
CDR3 DNA: TGCGCCAGCAGCTTGGAGGGGGCAGGGTATGAAAAACTGTTTTTT
CDR3 protein: CASSLEGAGYEKLFF

D gene: .
J gene: TRBJ1-1
V gene: TRBV12-3/TRBV12-4
clone size: .
CDR3 DNA: TGTGCCAGCAGTCTTCAGGGTTTTACTGAAGCTTTCTTT
CDR3 protein: CASSLQGFTEAFF

D gene: .
J gene: TRBJ1-1
V gene: TRBV30
clone size: .
CDR3 DNA: TGTGCCTGGAGCCCAGCCCGGGACACTGAAGCTTTCTTT
CDR3 protein: CAWSPARDTEAFF

D gene: TRBD1
J gene: TRBJ1-2
V gene: TRBV11-3
clone size: many
CDR3 DNA: TGTGCCAGCAGCCCACGGACAGGGGACTACACCTTC
CDR3 protein: CASSPRTGDYTF